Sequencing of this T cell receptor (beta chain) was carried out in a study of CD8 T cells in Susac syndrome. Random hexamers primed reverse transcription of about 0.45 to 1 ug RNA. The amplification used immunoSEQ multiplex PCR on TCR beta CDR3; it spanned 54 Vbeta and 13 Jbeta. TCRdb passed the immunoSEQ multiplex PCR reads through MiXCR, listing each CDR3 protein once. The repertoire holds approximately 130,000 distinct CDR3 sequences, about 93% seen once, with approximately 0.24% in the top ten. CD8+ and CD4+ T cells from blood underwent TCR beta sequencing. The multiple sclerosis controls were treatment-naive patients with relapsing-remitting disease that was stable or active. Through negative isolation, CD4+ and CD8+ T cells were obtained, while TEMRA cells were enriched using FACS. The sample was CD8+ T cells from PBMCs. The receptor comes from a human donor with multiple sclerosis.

The CDR3 sequence: CASSQWGQLSNYGYTF. The CDR3 bases are TGTGCCAGCAGCCAATGGGGACAGCTTTCTAACTATGGCTACACCTTC. This chain connects TRBV3-1 to TRBJ1-2; the match to TRBD1 covers 7 bases. The CDR3 has 16 residues. Trimming took 2 bases from V and 0 from J; bases not matched to a gene: 6. Looked up from germline, CDR1 is LGHDT and CDR2 is YNNKEL (reference sequence).